The 26 T cell receptor beta chains reported below all come from one sample, sequenced in a study of shared T cell receptors in the human thymus. This table comes from immunoSEQ multiplex PCR, and its TCRdb copy is limited to in-frame clones, with some not included. The sample includes roughly 560,000 clones, around 78% of them seen just once. These data were likewise used in another study, on human thymus T cells.

The sample consisted of thymocytes. Source of these receptors: a boy under three years old with a congenital heart defect.

V gene TRBV14 combines with J gene TRBJ1-1, with D maybe TRBD1 (5 bases). The CDR3 extends over 14 amino acids. V gave up 5 bases and J gave up 1 base, with 11 bases separating them. CDR1 SGHDN and CDR2 FVKESK come from the germline V gene. Here the CDR3 DNA reads TGTGCCAGCAGCTACAGGTGGGGGAACACTGAAGCTTTCTTT. Translated: CASSYRWGNTEAFF.

V and J are TRBV5-8 and TRBJ2-1; 13 positions agree with TRBD2. Germline CDR1 is SGHTS and CDR2 is YDEGEE. V gave up 0 bases and J gave up 6 bases; unmatched junction bases: 9. CDR3 size: 18 residues. CDR3 region: CASSLVGLAGPEANEQFF. In DNA, the CDR3 is TGTGCCAGCAGCTTGGTGGGACTAGCGGGGCCGGAGGCCAATGAGCAGTTCTTC.

The gene calls are TRBV4-3 and TRBJ1-5; D gene uncertain. The ends were cut back, 1 base at V and 5 bases at J, with 18 bases in the middle. The CDR3 is 17 amino acids. The germline CDR1 and CDR2 sequences are LGHNA and YSLEER. This chain's CDR3 is CASSQGVGRDGDQPQHF. The CDR3 nucleotides read TGCGCCAGCAGCCAAGGGGTCGGGCGCGACGGGGATCAGCCCCAGCATTTT.

J is TRBJ1-6 and V is TRBV30; 8 bases are a match to TRBD1. The CDR3 runs 15 residues. CDR1 GTSNPN and CDR2 SVGIG come from the germline V gene (reference sequence). Losses at the gene ends were 1 base for V and 6 bases for J; bases not matched to a gene: 5. This chain's CDR3 is CAWSAAGQGNSPLHF. As DNA, the CDR3 is TGTGCCTGGAGTGCCGCTGGACAGGGTAATTCACCCCTCCACTTT.

The chain is built from TRBV29-1 and TRBJ2-5; 7 nucleotides agree with TRBD2. Germline CDR1 and CDR2: SQVTM and ANQGSEA. This CDR3 has 14 residues. V gave up 3 bases and J gave up 5 bases; unmatched junction bases: 9. CDR3 sequence (DNA): TGCAGCGTTGACCTAGCGGTGAAGAAGGAGACCCAGTACTTC. Its translation: CSVDLAVKKETQYF.

This chain links TRBV4-3 with TRBJ2-2, with D possibly TRBD2 on 6 matching bases. V was trimmed by 0 bases and J by 0 bases, leaving 11 bases between them. CDR1 and CDR2 from the germline V gene are LGHNA and YSLEER. The CDR3 is 17 residues long. The CDR3 DNA reads TGCGCCAGCAGCCAAGATCTGGCGGGAACGAACACCGGGGAGCTGTTTTTT. Residues: CASSQDLAGTNTGELFF.

This clone was seen only a few times. The same CDR3 also results from other DNA sequences found in this sample. The J gene is TRBJ2-5, the V gene TRBV19; D is undetermined. V was trimmed by 2 bases and J by 4 bases, leaving 5 bases between them. The CDR3 sequence is 12 residues long. The germline gives CDR1 LNHDA, CDR2 SQIVND (reference sequence). The CDR3 protein is CASSINRETQYF. CDR3 sequence (DNA): TGTGCCAGTAGTATAAATCGAGAGACCCAGTACTTC.

This clone appeared a single time. V usage is TRBV7-6 and J usage is TRBJ2-7; D is ambiguous. This CDR3 has 13 residues. CDR1 is SGHVS and CDR2 is FNYEAQ in the germline V gene. V gave up 5 bases and J gave up 0 bases, with 8 bases separating them. The CDR3 DNA sequence: TGTGCCAGCAGCCTCGACACCTCCTACGAGCAGTACTTC. It translates to CASSLDTSYEQYF.

The chain combines TRBV18 with TRBJ2-1; D may be TRBD2 (6 bases). The germline CDR1 and CDR2 sequences are KGHSH and LQKENI. The V gene lost 3 bases and the J gene lost 10 bases, with 10 bases spanning the gap. CDR3 length equals 12 residues. The CDR3 DNA sequence: TGTGCCAGCTCACCCCTAGCGTCGGAGCAGTTCTTC. This sequence encodes CASSPLASEQFF.

V is TRBV7-3 and J is TRBJ2-3; no clear D. CDR1 is SGHTA, CDR2 FQGTGA, per germline. The CDR3 contains 15 residues. Trimming left V 0 bases short and J 6 bases short, with 13 bases between. CDR3 nucleotides: TGTGCCAGCAGCTTAACGACCGAGCCGCGGGATACGCAGTATTTT. Translation gives CASSLTTEPRDTQYF.

This clone was detected only a few times. This rearrangement joins TRBV27 to TRBJ2-3, with D possibly being TRBD1 (6 bases). The CDR3 has 17 amino acids. The germline gives CDR1 MNHEY, CDR2 SMNVEV (reference sequence). The V end was cut by 3 bases, the J end by 0 bases, with 16 bases between. The CDR3 DNA reads as TGTGCCAGCAGTTTGGCCAGGGGCTCAACTAGCACAGATACGCAGTATTTT. It encodes CASSLARGSTSTDTQYF.

Only a few counts were recorded for this clone. The V and J genes are TRBV5-4 and TRBJ2-1; 7 nucleotides agree with TRBD1. The junction had 8 bases not matched to a gene; V was cut back by 4 bases and J by 4 bases. The CDR3 is made up of 15 amino acids. Germline V lookup: CDR1 SGHNT, CDR2 YYREEE (reference sequence). The CDR3 DNA reads TGTGCCAGCAGCACCCGGGACAGTTTATACAATGAGCAGTTCTTC. This gives the protein CASSTRDSLYNEQFF.

V usage is TRBV9 and J usage is TRBJ2-1; 8 positions match TRBD2. V was clipped by 0 bases and J by 8 bases; unmatched bases: 13. The CDR3 length is 17 residues. Germline V gives CDR1 SGDLS, CDR2 YYNGEE. The DNA of the CDR3 is TGTGCCAGCAGCGTAGTTGCGGGGGGACACCCTGGGGATGAGCAGTTCTTC. Translation: CASSVVAGGHPGDEQFF.

This chain connects TRBV4-3 to TRBJ1-2; possible D gene TRBD1, 5 bases. The CDR3 length is 14 residues. The V gene lost 0 bases and the J gene lost 5 bases, with 10 bases spanning the gap. Per the germline V gene, CDR1 is LGHNA and CDR2 is YSLEER. CDR3 coding DNA: TGCGCCAGCAGCCAAGAGGCGGGGGAGTATGGCTACACCTTC. Protein sequence: CASSQEAGEYGYTF.

Only a few counts were recorded for this clone. The V gene is TRBV14, the J gene TRBJ2-5, with D possibly TRBD1 on 5 matching bases. The length of the CDR3 is 16 residues. The germline gives CDR1 SGHDN, CDR2 FVKESK. Trimming removed 0 bases at V and 0 bases at J, with 11 bases between. The CDR3 nucleotides are TGTGCCAGCAGCCAAGATCCAGGGCCGTACCAAGAGACCCAGTACTTC. It specifies CASSQDPGPYQETQYF.

The chain uses TRBV5-5 and TRBJ2-7, with D possibly being TRBD1 (6 bases). The CDR3 extends over 20 amino acids. Germline assignment: CDR1 SGHKS and CDR2 YYEKEE (reference sequence). The V end lost 4 bases, the J end lost 5 bases, and 34 bases lay between the germline ends. The CDR3: CASSLTTPERARHREHEQYF. In nucleotides, the CDR3 is TGTGCCAGCAGCCTCACGACTCCTGAGAGAGCGAGGCACAGGGAACACGAGCAGTACTTC.

V usage is TRBV10-1 and J usage is TRBJ1-5; D may be TRBD1 (6 bases). Trimming took 7 bases from V and 7 from J, leaving 29 bases between them. The CDR3 is 18 residues long. Germline V gene data show CDR1 as WNHNN and CDR2 as SYGVQD (reference sequence). This chain's CDR3 is CASIKEGGVGDIEQPQHF. CDR3 in DNA: TGCGCCAGCATCAAAGAGGGGGGGGTAGGGGATATCGAGCAGCCCCAGCATTTT.

V gene TRBV4-1 combines with J gene TRBJ1-6; D is possibly TRBD1 (5 bases). The CDR3 sequence is 14 residues long. Trimming left V 0 bases short and J 8 bases short, with 8 bases between. Germline V gives CDR1 MGHRA, CDR2 YSYEKL. CDR3: CASSQDVGDSPLHF. The CDR3 bases are TGCGCCAGCAGCCAAGACGTAGGGGATTCACCCCTCCACTTT.

This clone appeared a few times. The chain has TRBV6-5 and TRBJ2-1; possibly TRBD2 for D (6 bases). Germline-derived CDR1 and CDR2 are MNHEY and SVGAGI. This CDR3 comprises 14 residues. V dropped 6 bases and J dropped 4 bases, with 13 bases sitting between them. CDR3 nucleotides: TGTGCCAGCAGAGGATGGGACTCTTACAATGAGCAGTTCTTC. Amino acids: CASRGWDSYNEQFF.

The chain has TRBV28 and TRBJ1-5; no definite D call. Germline values: CDR1 MDHEN, CDR2 SYDVKM. The CDR3 runs 15 residues. Trimming removed 6 bases from V and 0 bases from J, with 12 bases in between. The CDR3 loop is CASSLRRHSNQPQHF. In DNA form, the CDR3 reads TGTGCCAGCAGCCTGAGGCGGCATAGCAATCAGCCCCAGCATTTT.

The V gene is TRBV6-6, the J gene TRBJ2-7; no reliable D call. Looked up from germline, CDR1 is MNHNY and CDR2 is SVGAGI (reference sequence). The CDR3 totals 15 residues. Trimming took 0 bases from V and 3 from J, leaving 12 bases between them. CDR3 in DNA: TGTGCCAGCAGTTACTCGAGGTGGTCAGACTACGAGCAGTACTTC. Its translation is CASSYSRWSDYEQYF.

The J gene is TRBJ2-7, the V gene TRBV18, with D possibly TRBD1 on 6 matching bases. V was shortened by 4 bases and J by 0 bases, with 13 bases between the two germline ends. The CDR3 runs 15 residues. CDR1 is KGHSH, CDR2 LQKENI, per germline. CDR3 residues: CASSLGQQISYEQYF. The CDR3 DNA reads TGTGCCAGCTCACTTGGACAGCAAATCTCCTACGAGCAGTACTTC.

The genes are TRBV30 and TRBJ2-5, with 8 bases identical to TRBD1. The J call may be incorrect, as the DNA end agrees better with TRBJ2-7. CDR1 is GTSNPN and CDR2 is SVGIG in the germline V gene (reference sequence). This CDR3 contains 15 residues. The CDR3 loop is CAWGTRDRSSYEQYF. DNA for the CDR3: TGTGCCTGGGGGACAAGGGACAGGAGCTCCTACGAGCAGTACTTC.

The rearrangement links TRBV30 to TRBJ1-1, with a weak D call TRBD1 (5 bases). The germline V and J ends were trimmed by 4 bases and 0 bases, with 9 bases remaining between them. The germline V gene encodes CDR1 GTSNPN and CDR2 SVGIG (reference sequence). This CDR3 has 13 residues. The CDR3 nucleotides read TGTGCCTGGATGCAGGGCCTGAACACTGAAGCTTTCTTT. Encoded protein: CAWMQGLNTEAFF.

The chain couples TRBV7-3 to TRBJ1-1; 7 bases map to TRBD1. The CDR3 has 13 amino acids. V shed 5 bases, J shed 6 bases, and the junction held 6 bases outside the gene matches. Germline lookup yields CDR1 SGHTA and CDR2 FQGTGA. The DNA for the CDR3 is TGTGCCAGCAGCCCGCGACAGGGCGCTGAAGCTTTCTTT. Residues: CASSPRQGAEAFF.

This sequence joins TRBV7-6 and TRBJ2-1, with 12 bases fitting TRBD2. The ends lost 5 bases at V and 3 bases at J; junction bases unmatched: 8. The CDR3 extends over 17 amino acids. Germline V gene lookup returns CDR1 SGHVS and CDR2 FNYEAQ. The CDR3 loop is CASSTTSGRSHYNEQFF. CDR3 in DNA: TGTGCCAGCAGCACTACTAGCGGGAGGTCCCACTACAATGAGCAGTTCTTC.